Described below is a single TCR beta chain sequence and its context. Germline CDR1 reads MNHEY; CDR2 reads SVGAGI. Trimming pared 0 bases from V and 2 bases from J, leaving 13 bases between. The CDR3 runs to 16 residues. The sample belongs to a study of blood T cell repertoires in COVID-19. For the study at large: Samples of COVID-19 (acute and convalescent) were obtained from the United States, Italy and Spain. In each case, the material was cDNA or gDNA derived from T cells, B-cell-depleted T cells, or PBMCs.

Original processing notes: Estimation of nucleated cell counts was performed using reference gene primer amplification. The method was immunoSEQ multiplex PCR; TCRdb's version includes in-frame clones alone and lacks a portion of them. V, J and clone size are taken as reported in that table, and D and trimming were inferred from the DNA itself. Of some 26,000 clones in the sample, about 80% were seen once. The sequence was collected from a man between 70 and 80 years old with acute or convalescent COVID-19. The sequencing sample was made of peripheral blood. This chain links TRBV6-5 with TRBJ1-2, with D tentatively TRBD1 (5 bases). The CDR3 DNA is TGTGCCAGCAGTTACTCCACCGGGGGAAGAAACTATGGCTACACCTTC. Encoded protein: CASSYSTGGRNYGYTF.